The T cell receptor (beta chain) described here comes from a study of T cell repertoires in enteric fever (dated by TCRdb to 2016 to 2019). Regarding the complete study: The Salmonella-specific repertoire of circulating effector CD4+ T cells was reconstructed from volunteers who had been experimentally challenged with Salmonella Typhi or Paratyphi A. Mass cytometry was used to identify circulating effector CD4+ T cells responding to Salmonella infection. T cell staining, including ex vivo staining, was performed with tetramers loaded with CdtB(105-125) peptide variants (SP110Y, ST110H). Four approaches were merged in the work: T cell receptor sequencing, unbiased single-cell cloning, mass cytometry and live fluorescence barcoding. Study-wide findings and limitations: Accumulation of T cells not cross-reacting between serovars appeared to be driven by single amino acid variations in the immunodominant proteins CdtB and PhoN. Cross-reactive responses against distantly related Salmonella serovars, as well as clones recognizing antigens unique to S. Typhi or S. Paratyphi A, were included among the expanded clonotypes. The study pinpointed HlyE and CdtB as immunodominant T cell antigens specific to S. Typhi and S. Paratyphi A.

This clonotype has just a few counts. Its antigen is still unknown. No clone much larger than this one lies a single base away; base qualities are absent. The sequencer was an Illumina MiSeq. TCRdb took the public reads, trimmed them with fastp at Q25, ran MiXCR for clone calling and kept in-frame beta chains. One record per CDR3 amino acid sequence lists the most common genes and DNA. This sample holds about 1,500 distinct CDR3 sequences; 30% to 35% were observed only once. The ten largest account for around 20% of the sample. The sample taken for sequencing was CCR7- CD38- CD4+ T cells from PBMCs. The receptor was isolated from a human donor with Salmonella enteric fever, either typhoid or paratyphoid (not recorded which).

In nucleotide form, the sequence is TGCGCCAGCAGCCCGACAGGGACTAAACGCTCTGGGGCCAACGTCCTGACTTTC. Its amino acids are CASSPTGTKRSGANVLTF. Here the chain combines TRBV5-1 and TRBJ2-6; the D gene is tentatively TRBD1 or TRBD2, each matching 7 bases. CDR1 and CDR2 (SGHRS, YFSETQ) derive from the germline V gene. Measured from the cysteine to the phenylalanine, the CDR3 is 18 residues long. CDR3 DNA only is kept here, 54 bases in frame from base 1. The junction shows trimming of 4 bases on V and 0 bases on J, plus 17 bases between the germline ends.